This TCR beta chain was obtained from a study of CD8 T cells in Susac syndrome. Germline lookup yields CDR1 MNHEY and CDR2 SVGAGI. The trim removed 9 bases at V and 9 bases at J, leaving 10 bases unmatched. The CDR3 length is 13 residues. Random-hexamer reverse transcription was applied to 0.5 to 1 ug RNA. TCRdb re-called the immunoSEQ multiplex PCR reads with MiXCR, one entry per CDR3 protein. The top ten clones hold approximately 0.1% of a sample with around 71,000 distinct CDR3 sequences, 95% to 96% of them seen once. The sample taken for sequencing was CD4+ T cells from PBMCs. This receptor was taken from a human donor with multiple sclerosis. The J gene is TRBJ2-1, the V gene TRBV6-5; 8 bases line up with TRBD1. The DNA of the CDR3 is TGTGCCAGGGGGAGGACAGACAGGGGTGAGCAGTTCTTC. Residues: CARGRTDRGEQFF.